This entry is about one T cell receptor (beta chain). The antigen remains unidentified. This beta chain is a stray sequence in a library constructed for alpha chains; its clone size is not meaningful. TCRdb independently ran MiXCR on the 5' RACE reads; one entry per CDR3 protein. The sample has approximately 8,800 distinct CDR3 sequences, 12% seen once; the top ten hold approximately 11%. The data belong to a study of spatial heterogeneity in lung cancer. In the study overall: Within tumor regions, the number of TCR transcripts tracked closely with a T cell module score obtained from matched bulk RNA-seq. General study results and limits: Tumoral mutation counts were tracked by counts of expanded intratumoral alpha and beta TCRs.

Time point noted: sample taken at primary tumor resection. There were 72 donors, all of them untreated patients with early-stage non-small cell lung cancer. Without sorting, whole RNA was sequenced from tumor, nontumor lung or frozen PBMC. This material consisted of lung tumor tissue, taken at surgery. This sequence was found in a male donor with early-stage non-small cell lung cancer.

The CDR3: CAISRQGGTDTQYF. In DNA, the CDR3 is TGTGCCATCAGTCGACAGGGGGGCACAGATACGCAGTATTTT. V is TRBV10-3 and J is TRBJ2-3, with TRBD1 matching over 9 bases. Looked up from germline, CDR1 is ENHRY and CDR2 is SYGVKD. The CDR3 extends over 14 amino acids. Trimming removed 5 bases from V and 1 base from J; junction bases left unmatched: 1.